This T cell receptor beta chain was identified during a study of beta chain features in type 1 diabetes. General study findings and limits: Shortening of TCRB CDR3s, moderate but significant, appeared in all four CD4+ subsets of Type 1 diabetes patients. A pattern of fewer insertions and more deletions at VDJ junctions was seen in type 1 diabetes patients.

All of the isolated RNA was reverse transcribed, so expressed TCRB transcripts were sequenced. Clones were sequenced by immunoSEQ multiplex PCR, and TCRdb holds only the in-frame ones, with some missing. The sample shows some 63,000 clones, 59% of them seen only once. In total, each donor contributed a single heparinised blood draw that averaged about 120 mL. This clone turned up a few times. The antigen remains unidentified. From germline, CDR1 is MNHNY and CDR2 SVGAGI (reference sequence). The CDR3 spans 12 residues. The V gene lost 5 bases and the J gene lost 7 bases, with 11 bases spanning the gap.

The receptor was isolated from a woman aged 18-29 years in good health. The J gene is TRBJ1-1, the V gene TRBV6-6; no definite D call. The sequenced sample consisted of Tregs from blood. CDR3 DNA: TGTGCCAGCAGTCCCTCGACGGGTGAAGCTTTCTTT. Protein sequence: CASSPSTGEAFF.